This T cell receptor beta chain was recovered during a study of T cells in Graves' hyperthyroidism and ophthalmopathy. Study information: Prior to any treatment, at the point of initial diagnosis, peripheral blood was collected. Study-wide results and caveats: Stable hyperthyroidism and ophthalmopathy were separated using 13 V-J signatures. Also found in blood were most expanded thyroid clonotypes above 0.001.

Trimming pared 3 bases from V and 0 bases from J, leaving 13 bases between. The germline CDR1 and CDR2 sequences are KGHSH and LQKENI. This CDR3 contains 16 residues. This clonotype was seen ten or more times. Its cognate antigen is unknown. TCR beta CDR3 region amplification was performed from RNA transcripts. The HTBI primer set served for first-round RT-PCR of the TCR CDR3. TCRdb processed the multiplex PCR reads anew with MiXCR; each CDR3 protein has one entry. Seen here are around 600,000 distinct CDR3 sequences, roughly 14% observed once, and the top ten hold 9.5% to 15%. Clinical symptoms, serum thyroxine, TRAb, thyroid ultrasound and orbital computed tomography established diagnosis.

Sequenced material: blood. This clonotype originated in a woman aged 45-59 years with Graves' ophthalmopathy. The J gene is TRBJ2-3, the V gene TRBV18; D possibly corresponds to TRBD2 (5 bases). The DNA for the CDR3 is TGTGCCAGCTCACCCCCGGACTTCACTAGCACAGATACGCAGTATTTT. Its protein is CASSPPDFTSTDTQYF.